This TCR beta chain was captured in a study of OX40 agonist ivuxolimab in advanced cancers. Autoimmune disease history or systemic immunosuppression was exclusionary. Germline V gene lookup returns CDR1 SGDLS and CDR2 YYNGEE. This CDR3 contains 14 residues. V was cut by 0 bases and J by 5 bases, with 10 bases left in between. Sequencing used immunoSEQ multiplex PCR; TCRdb keeps in-frame clones, though not all of them. The sample lists tens of thousands of clones, around nine tenths seen once, with under 0.85% in the top ten. Here the sequenced sample was CD4+ or CD8+ T cells sorted from blood, taken in a trial of the OX40 agonist ivuxolimab. The J gene is TRBJ2-3, the V gene TRBV9; possible D gene TRBD2, 6 bases. The sequence was collected from an adult with an advanced solid tumor such as melanoma, head and neck, liver or kidney cancer. The CDR3 DNA sequence: TGTGCCAGCAGCGTAGCTAGGCGGGGAGATACGCAGTATTTT. It is translated as CASSVARRGDTQYF.